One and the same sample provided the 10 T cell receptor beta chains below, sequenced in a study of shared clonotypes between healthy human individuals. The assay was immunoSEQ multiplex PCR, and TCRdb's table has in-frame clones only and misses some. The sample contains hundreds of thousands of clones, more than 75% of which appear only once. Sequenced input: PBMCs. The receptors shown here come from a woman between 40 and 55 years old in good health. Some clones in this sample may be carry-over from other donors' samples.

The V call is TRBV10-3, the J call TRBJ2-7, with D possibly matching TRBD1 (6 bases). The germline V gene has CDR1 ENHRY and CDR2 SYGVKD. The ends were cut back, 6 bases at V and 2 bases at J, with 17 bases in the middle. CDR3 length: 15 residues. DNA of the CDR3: TGTGCCATCAGCCCACAGGGTTCAACCACCTACGAGCAGTACTTC. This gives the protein CAISPQGSTTYEQYF.

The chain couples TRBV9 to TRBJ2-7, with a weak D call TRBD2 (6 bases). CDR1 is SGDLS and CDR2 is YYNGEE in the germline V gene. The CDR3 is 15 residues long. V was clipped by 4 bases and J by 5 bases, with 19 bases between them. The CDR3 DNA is TGTGCCAGCAGCCCCGCGGGAAGGGCGAGTCACGAGCAGTACTTC. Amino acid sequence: CASSPAGRASHEQYF.

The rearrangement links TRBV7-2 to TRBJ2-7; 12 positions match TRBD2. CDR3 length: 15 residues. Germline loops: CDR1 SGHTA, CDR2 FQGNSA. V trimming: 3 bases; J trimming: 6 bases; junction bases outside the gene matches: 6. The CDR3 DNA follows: TGTGCCAGCAGCTTCCTGACTAGCGGGAGCGGCGAGCAGTACTTC. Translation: CASSFLTSGSGEQYF.

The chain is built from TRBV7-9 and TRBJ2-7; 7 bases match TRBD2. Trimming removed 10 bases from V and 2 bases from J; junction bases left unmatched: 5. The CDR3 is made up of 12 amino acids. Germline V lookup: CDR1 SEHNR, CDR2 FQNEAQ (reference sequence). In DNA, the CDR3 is TGTGCCACGGAGCGGGATACCTACGAGCAGTACTTC. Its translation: CATERDTYEQYF.

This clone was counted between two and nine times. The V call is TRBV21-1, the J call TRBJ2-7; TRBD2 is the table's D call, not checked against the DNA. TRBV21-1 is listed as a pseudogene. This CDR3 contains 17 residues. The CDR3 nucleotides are TGTGCCAGCAGCAAAGCCCGGACTAGCGGGAGCTCCTACGAGCAGTACTTC. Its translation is CASSKARTSGSSYEQYF.

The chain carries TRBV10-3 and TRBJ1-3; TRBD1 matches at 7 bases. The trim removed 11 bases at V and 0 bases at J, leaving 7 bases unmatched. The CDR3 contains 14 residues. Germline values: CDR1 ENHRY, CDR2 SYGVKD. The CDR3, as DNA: TGTGCCTTGAGGGGGCCCGACTCTGGAAACACCATATATTTT. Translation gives CALRGPDSGNTIYF.

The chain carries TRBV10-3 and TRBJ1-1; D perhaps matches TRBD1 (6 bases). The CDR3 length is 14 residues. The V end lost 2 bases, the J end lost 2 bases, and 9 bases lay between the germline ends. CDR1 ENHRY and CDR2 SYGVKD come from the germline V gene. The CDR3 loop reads CAISEGTLNTEAFF. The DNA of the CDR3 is TGTGCCATCAGTGAGGGGACACTTAACACTGAAGCTTTCTTT.

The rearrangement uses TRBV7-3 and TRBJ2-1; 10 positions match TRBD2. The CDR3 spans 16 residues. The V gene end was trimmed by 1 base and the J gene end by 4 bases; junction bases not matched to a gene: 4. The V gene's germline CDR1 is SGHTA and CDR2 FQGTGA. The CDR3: CASSLRVAGGYNEQFF. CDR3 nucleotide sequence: TGTGCCAGCAGCTTAAGAGTAGCGGGGGGATACAATGAGCAGTTCTTC.

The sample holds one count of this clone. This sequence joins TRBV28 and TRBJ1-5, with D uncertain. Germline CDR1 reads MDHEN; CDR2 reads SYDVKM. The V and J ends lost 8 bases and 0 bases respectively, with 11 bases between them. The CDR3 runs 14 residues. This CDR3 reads CASLYWGSNQPQHF. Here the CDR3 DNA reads TGTGCCAGCCTTTACTGGGGTAGCAATCAGCCCCAGCATTTT.

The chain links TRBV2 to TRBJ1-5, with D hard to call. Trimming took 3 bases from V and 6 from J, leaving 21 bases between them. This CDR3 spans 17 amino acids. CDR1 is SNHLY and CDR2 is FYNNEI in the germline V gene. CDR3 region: CASSDRRVDYGSQPQHF. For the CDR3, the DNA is TGTGCCAGCAGTGACCGAAGGGTTGACTACGGCAGTCAGCCCCAGCATTTT.